Below, 18 T cell receptor beta chains from the same sample are listed, as sequenced in a study of identical twins. TCRdb reprocessed the 5' RACE reads with MiXCR, giving one entry per CDR3 protein. Of some 730,000 distinct CDR3 sequences in the sample, approximately 18% were seen once. These data were also reused for a study on T cells expressing NK-cell markers.

The specimen sequenced was PBMCs. These receptors all come from a woman aged 18-30 years in good health.

This clonotype has just a few counts. This chain joins TRBV29-1 and TRBJ2-7; 7 nucleotides line up with TRBD1. Germline V gives CDR1 SQVTM, CDR2 ANQGSEA. This CDR3 contains 13 residues. V lost 6 bases to trimming and J lost 4 bases; unmatched junction nucleotides: 9. The CDR3 coding sequence is TGCAGCGTCGGGACAGCCGTATCTTACGAGCAGTACTTC. It codes for CSVGTAVSYEQYF.

The genes are TRBV5-1 and TRBJ2-3; 12 nucleotides align to TRBD2. V lost 3 bases, J lost 7 bases, and 3 bases stayed unmatched. The CDR3 is made up of 14 amino acids. The germline CDR1 and CDR2 sequences are SGHRS and YFSETQ. CDR3 in DNA: TGCGCCAGCAGCTCCACTAGCGGGAGGCATACGCAGTATTTT. Translated: CASSSTSGRHTQYF. The variable domain in full, completed from reference TRBV5-1 and TRBJ2-3, reads KAGVTQTPRYLIKTRGQQVTLSCSPISGHRSVSWYQQTPGQGLQFLFEYFSETQRNKGNFPGRFSGRQFSNSRSEMNVSTLELGDSALYLCASSSTSGRHTQYFGPGTRLTVL.

This clonotype was seen a single time. V is TRBV28 and J is TRBJ2-1; TRBD1 agrees at 7 bases. The CDR3 runs to 18 residues. Trimming took 5 bases from V and 0 from J; bases not matched to a gene: 13. The V gene's germline CDR1 is MDHEN and CDR2 SYDVKM. The CDR3 DNA is TGTGCCAGCAGTCCCTCGTCAAGGCAGGGGGACTCCTACAATGAGCAGTTCTTC. Translation: CASSPSSRQGDSYNEQFF.

This clonotype was detected ten times or more. The chain is built from TRBV7-9 and TRBJ1-2; TRBD1 agrees at 7 bases. Germline loops: CDR1 SEHNR, CDR2 FQNEAQ (reference sequence). The length of the CDR3 is 14 residues. V was pared by 5 bases and J by 6 bases, with 9 bases of the junction left unmatched. CDR3 protein: CASSQSRDSHGYTF. Written as DNA, the CDR3 is TGTGCCAGCAGCCAAAGCCGGGACAGCCATGGCTACACCTTC.

This clonotype was detected a few times. This chain uses TRBV6-5 with TRBJ2-7; 10 bases agree with TRBD2. The CDR3 has 15 amino acids. Germline lookup yields CDR1 MNHEY and CDR2 SVGAGI. After removal of 4 bases from V and 2 bases from J, the junction contained 5 bases not matched to a gene. Written as DNA, the CDR3 is TGTGCCAGCAGTTCCTGGACTAGCGGAGCCTACGAGCAGTACTTC. Translated, it gives CASSSWTSGAYEQYF.

This chain uses TRBV24-1 with TRBJ2-1, with D possibly being TRBD2 (5 bases). With 6 bases removed from V and 0 bases from J, the gap between germline ends came to 11 bases. CDR1 is KGHDR, CDR2 SFDVKD, per germline. The CDR3 has 15 residues. The CDR3 protein is CATSSGPSSYNEQFF. The DNA for the CDR3 is TGTGCCACCAGTAGCGGTCCTAGCTCCTACAATGAGCAGTTCTTC.

This rearrangement joins TRBV7-2 to TRBJ2-7; unclear D gene. Trimming took off 8 bases at V and 2 bases at J, with 16 bases between the two ends. CDR3 length equals 14 residues. Looked up from germline, CDR1 is SGHTA and CDR2 is FQGNSA. The CDR3 region has the DNA TGTGCCAGCTCCAGTAGGCGGATAACCTACGAGCAGTACTTC. It encodes CASSSRRITYEQYF.

The genes are TRBV5-1 and TRBJ2-2; maybe TRBD1 (5 bases). The CDR3 is 16 amino acids. The V gene lost 4 bases and the J gene lost 0 bases, with 13 bases spanning the gap. Germline loops: CDR1 SGHRS, CDR2 YFSETQ. The CDR3 sequence is CASSLRQSANTGELFF. The CDR3 DNA sequence: TGCGCCAGCAGCCTGCGACAGTCCGCGAACACCGGGGAGCTGTTTTTT.

This clonotype was counted between two and nine times. V gene TRBV6-2 or TRBV6-3 combines with J gene TRBJ2-3; 7 bases map to TRBD1. Trimming cost V 2 bases and J 0 bases; bases outside gene matches: 2. This CDR3 is 15 amino acids long. Germline loops: CDR1 MNHEY, CDR2 SVGEGT. The CDR3 nucleotides are TGTGCCAGCAGTTACCGGGACAGAAGCACAGATACGCAGTATTTT. Amino acid sequence: CASSYRDRSTDTQYF.

This clonotype was seen a few times. The rearrangement joins TRBV5-1 to TRBJ1-2, with 9 bases lining up with TRBD1. This CDR3 is built from 13 residues. Germline CDR1 and CDR2: SGHRS and YFSETQ. Losses at the gene ends were 5 bases for V and 7 bases for J; bases not matched to a gene: 6. The CDR3 reads CASRFGTGLGYTF. As DNA, the CDR3 is TGCGCCAGCAGGTTCGGGACAGGGCTTGGCTACACCTTC. The complete variable domain, with remaining parts taken from reference TRBV5-1 and TRBJ1-2, reads KAGVTQTPRYLIKTRGQQVTLSCSPISGHRSVSWYQQTPGQGLQFLFEYFSETQRNKGNFPGRFSGRQFSNSRSEMNVSTLELGDSALYLCASRFGTGLGYTFGSGTRLTVV.

This clonotype was counted between two and nine times. The chain couples TRBV7-2 to TRBJ1-2, with 7 bases fitting TRBD1. The ends lost 4 bases at V and 6 bases at J; junction bases unmatched: 8. The CDR3 has 14 residues. Germline assignment: CDR1 SGHTA and CDR2 FQGNSA. The CDR3 loop reads CASSSPTGWDGYTF. The DNA of the CDR3 is TGTGCCAGCAGCTCCCCGACAGGGTGGGATGGCTACACCTTC.

This clonotype has just a few counts. The chain links TRBV11-2 to TRBJ1-4; D remains unclear. CDR1 and CDR2 from the germline V gene are SGHAT and FQNNGV. Trimming stripped 0 bases from V and 6 bases from J, with 11 bases between. CDR3 length: 15 residues. The CDR3 nucleotides read TGTGCCAGCAGCTTAGATCCCAGTTCCTATGAAAAACTGTTTTTT. It specifies CASSLDPSSYEKLFF.

This clonotype was found a few times. The chain recombines TRBV9 with TRBJ1-4; 8 bases fit TRBD1. This CDR3 contains 17 residues. Germline V gives CDR1 SGDLS, CDR2 YYNGEE. V was pared by 3 bases and J by 2 bases, with 9 bases of the junction left unmatched. CDR3 sequence: CASSARTGPLTNEKLFF. The DNA for the CDR3 is TGTGCCAGCAGCGCGCGGACAGGGCCGCTGACTAATGAAAAACTGTTTTTT.

This clonotype has just a few counts. This chain joins TRBV12-3 or TRBV12-4 and TRBJ2-1; D remains ambiguous. Deletions cut 2 bases from V and 8 bases from J, with 22 bases between. CDR3 length: 17 amino acids. The CDR3 region has the DNA TGTGCCAGCAGTTTAACCGCGGAACTCCTGGCCCGGGATGAGCAGTTCTTC. This sequence encodes CASSLTAELLARDEQFF.

CDR3 amino acids: CASSLRASGYEQYF. In nucleotides, the CDR3 is TGTGCCAGCAGTTTGCGGGCTAGCGGTTACGAGCAGTACTTC. V is TRBV12-3 or TRBV12-4 and J is TRBJ2-7; 7 nucleotides align to TRBD2. V was pared by 3 bases and J by 4 bases, with 6 bases of the junction left unmatched. The CDR3 has 14 amino acids.

This clonotype was seen a few times. The chain links TRBV25-1 to TRBJ2-7, with D possibly matching TRBD2 (6 bases). The V gene's germline CDR1 is MGHDK and CDR2 SYGVNS. The CDR3 contains 15 residues. The V end was cut by 4 bases, the J end by 0 bases, with 13 bases between. In DNA form, the CDR3 reads TGTGCCAGCAGTGCTTTCCGGGACTTCTCCTACGAGCAGTACTTC. It translates to CASSAFRDFSYEQYF.

This clonotype was seen only a few times. This sequence joins TRBV10-3 and TRBJ1-6, with D possibly being TRBD1 (6 bases). Germline V lookup: CDR1 ENHRY, CDR2 SYGVKD. This CDR3 spans 15 amino acids. V was trimmed by 4 bases and J by 9 bases, leaving 16 bases between them. CDR3 amino acids: CAISGLQGGGSPLHF. The DNA for the CDR3 is TGTGCCATCAGTGGCCTACAGGGTGGCGGTTCACCCCTCCACTTT.

In its sample, this clonotype was seen a few times. This chain joins TRBV10-2 and TRBJ2-5; 9 nucleotides match TRBD2. V lost 0 bases and J lost 4; bases outside the gene matches: 0. The germline V gene has CDR1 WSHSY and CDR2 SAAADI. CDR3 length equals 14 residues. Here the CDR3 reads CASSESLAGETQYF. The CDR3 DNA is TGCGCCAGCAGTGAGTCACTAGCGGGAGAGACCCAGTACTTC.